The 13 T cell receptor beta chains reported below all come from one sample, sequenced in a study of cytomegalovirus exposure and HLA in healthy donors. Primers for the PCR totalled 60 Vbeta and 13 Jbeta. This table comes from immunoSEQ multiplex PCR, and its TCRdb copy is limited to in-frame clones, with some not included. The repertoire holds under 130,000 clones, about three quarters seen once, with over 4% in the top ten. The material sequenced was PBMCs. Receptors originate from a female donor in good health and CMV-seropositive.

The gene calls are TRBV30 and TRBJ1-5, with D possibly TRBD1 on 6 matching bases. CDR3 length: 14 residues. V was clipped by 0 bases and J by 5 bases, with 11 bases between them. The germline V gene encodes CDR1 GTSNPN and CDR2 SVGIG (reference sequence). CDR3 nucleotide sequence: TGTGCCTGGAGTGTACGAGGGGGACATCAGCCCCAGCATTTT. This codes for CAWSVRGGHQPQHF.

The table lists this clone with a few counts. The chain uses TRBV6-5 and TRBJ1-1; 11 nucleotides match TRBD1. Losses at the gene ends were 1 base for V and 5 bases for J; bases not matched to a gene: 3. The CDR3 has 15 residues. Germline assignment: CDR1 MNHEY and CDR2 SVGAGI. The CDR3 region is CASSYYGQGATEAFF. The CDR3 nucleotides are TGTGCCAGCAGTTACTACGGACAGGGGGCAACTGAAGCTTTCTTT.

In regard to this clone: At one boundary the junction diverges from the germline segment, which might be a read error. CDR3 amino acids: CSSSFEWNTEAFF. The DNA for the CDR3 is TGTTCCAGCAGCTTCGAGTGGAACACTGAAGCTTTCTTT. This chain connects TRBV7-9 to TRBJ1-1; D gene uncertain. The CDR3 consists of 13 residues. Germline V gives CDR1 SEHNR, CDR2 FQNEAQ (reference sequence).

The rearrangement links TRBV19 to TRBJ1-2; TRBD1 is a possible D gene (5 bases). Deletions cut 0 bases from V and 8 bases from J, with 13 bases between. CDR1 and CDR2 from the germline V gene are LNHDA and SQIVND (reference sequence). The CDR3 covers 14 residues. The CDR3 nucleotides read TGTGCCAGTAGTATAGATTACCGACAGACGGGCTACACCTTC. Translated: CASSIDYRQTGYTF.

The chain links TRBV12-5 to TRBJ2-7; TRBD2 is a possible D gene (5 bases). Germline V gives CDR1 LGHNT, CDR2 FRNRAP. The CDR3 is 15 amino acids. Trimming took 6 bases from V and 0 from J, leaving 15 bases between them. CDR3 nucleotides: TGTGCTAGTGGGGTGGACGGGGTGGCCTCCTACGAGCAGTACTTC. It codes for CASGVDGVASYEQYF.

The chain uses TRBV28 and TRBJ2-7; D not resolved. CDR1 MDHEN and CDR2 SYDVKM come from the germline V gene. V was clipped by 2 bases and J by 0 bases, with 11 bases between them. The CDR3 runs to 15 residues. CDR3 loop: CASSLIVRSSYEQYF. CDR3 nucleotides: TGTGCCAGCAGTTTAATTGTCCGGAGCTCCTACGAGCAGTACTTC.

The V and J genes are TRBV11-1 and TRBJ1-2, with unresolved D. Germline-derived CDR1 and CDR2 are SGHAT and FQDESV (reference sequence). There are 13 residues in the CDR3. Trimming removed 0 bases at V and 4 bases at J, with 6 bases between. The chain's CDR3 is CASSLANSYGYTF. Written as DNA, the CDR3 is TGTGCCAGCAGCTTAGCGAACTCCTATGGCTACACCTTC.

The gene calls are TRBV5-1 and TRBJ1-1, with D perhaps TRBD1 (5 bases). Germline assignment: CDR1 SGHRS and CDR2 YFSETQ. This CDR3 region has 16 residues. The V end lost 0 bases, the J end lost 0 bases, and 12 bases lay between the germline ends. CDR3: CASSLEVGALNTEAFF. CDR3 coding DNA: TGCGCCAGCAGCTTGGAGGTTGGGGCCCTGAACACTGAAGCTTTCTTT.

In nucleotides, the CDR3 is TGTGCCAGCAGCTTTACTAGCGGGATGGGGGAGCTGTTTTTT. Translated, it gives CASSFTSGMGELFF. The J gene is TRBJ2-2, the V gene TRBV7-3, with 10 bases matching TRBD2. The length of the CDR3 is 14 residues. Germline CDR1 reads SGHTA; CDR2 reads FQGTGA. J gave up 8 bases and V 3 bases, and 3 bases lay outside the gene matches.

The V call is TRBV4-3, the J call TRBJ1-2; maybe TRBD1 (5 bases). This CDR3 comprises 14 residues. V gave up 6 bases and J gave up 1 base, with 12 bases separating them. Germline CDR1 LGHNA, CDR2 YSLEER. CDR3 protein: CASSSRQGNYGYTF. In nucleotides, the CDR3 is TGCGCCAGCAGTTCAAGGCAGGGTAACTATGGCTACACCTTC.

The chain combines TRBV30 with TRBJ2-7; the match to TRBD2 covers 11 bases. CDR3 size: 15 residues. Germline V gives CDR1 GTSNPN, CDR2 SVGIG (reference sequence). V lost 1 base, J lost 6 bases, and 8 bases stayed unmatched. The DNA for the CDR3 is TGTGCCTGGAGTGGCCTTGGGACTAGCGGTTTCGAGCAGTACTTC. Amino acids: CAWSGLGTSGFEQYF.

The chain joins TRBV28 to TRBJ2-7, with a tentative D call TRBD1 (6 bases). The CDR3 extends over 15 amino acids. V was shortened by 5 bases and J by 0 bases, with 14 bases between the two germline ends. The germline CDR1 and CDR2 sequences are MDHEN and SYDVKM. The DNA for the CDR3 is TGTGCCAGCAGTCCCGGGACAACAAGCTCCTACGAGCAGTACTTC. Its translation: CASSPGTTSSYEQYF.

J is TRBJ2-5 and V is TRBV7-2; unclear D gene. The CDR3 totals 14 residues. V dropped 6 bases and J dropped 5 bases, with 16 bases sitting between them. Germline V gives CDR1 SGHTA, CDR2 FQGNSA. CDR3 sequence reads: CASSHFGAPETQYF. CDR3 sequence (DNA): TGTGCCAGCAGTCACTTCGGAGCTCCGGAGACCCAGTACTTC. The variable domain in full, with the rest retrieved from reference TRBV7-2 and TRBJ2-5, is GAGVSQSPSNKVTEKGKDVELRCDPISGHTALYWYRQSLGQGLEFLIYFQGNSAPDKSGLPSDRFSAERTGGSVSTLTIQRTQQEDSAVYLCASSHFGAPETQYFGPGTRLLVL.